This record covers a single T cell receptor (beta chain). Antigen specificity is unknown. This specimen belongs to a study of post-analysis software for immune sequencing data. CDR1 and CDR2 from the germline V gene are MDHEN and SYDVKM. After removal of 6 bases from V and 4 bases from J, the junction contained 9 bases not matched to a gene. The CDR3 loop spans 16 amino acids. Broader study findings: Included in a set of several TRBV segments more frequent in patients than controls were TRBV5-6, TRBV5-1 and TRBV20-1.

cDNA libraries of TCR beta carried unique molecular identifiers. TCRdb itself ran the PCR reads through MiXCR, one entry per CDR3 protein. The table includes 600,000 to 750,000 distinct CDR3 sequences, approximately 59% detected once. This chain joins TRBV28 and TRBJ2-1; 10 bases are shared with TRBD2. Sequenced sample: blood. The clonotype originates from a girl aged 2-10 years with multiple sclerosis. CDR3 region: CASSPTSSGRYNEQFF. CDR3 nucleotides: TGTGCCAGCAGCCCTACCTCTAGCGGGAGATACAATGAGCAGTTCTTC.